These 20 T cell receptor beta chains originate from one sample sequenced in a study of cytomegalovirus exposure and HLA in healthy donors. The study ran its PCR with 60 Vbeta and 13 Jbeta primers. Generated by immunoSEQ multiplex PCR, the TCRdb table keeps only in-frame clones and is missing some. The sample holds approximately 150,000 clones, approximately 81% seen once. Sequencing was carried out using PBMCs. The receptors were gathered from a man aged 25-45 years in good health and CMV-seronegative.

This chain uses TRBV11-2 with TRBJ2-3, with 10 bases fitting TRBD2. The CDR3 sequence is 19 residues long. The ends lost 2 bases at V and 4 bases at J; junction bases unmatched: 15. Looked up from germline, CDR1 is SGHAT and CDR2 is FQNNGV. CDR3 region: CASSLTVLAGVWASDTQYF. CDR3 sequence (DNA): TGTGCCAGCAGCTTAACGGTCCTAGCGGGAGTTTGGGCCTCAGATACGCAGTATTTT.

V gene TRBV28 combines with J gene TRBJ1-2, with 7 bases identical to TRBD1. With V trimmed by 4 bases and J by 4 bases, 6 bases remained unmatched. This CDR3 is 14 amino acids long. Germline lookup yields CDR1 MDHEN and CDR2 SYDVKM. The CDR3 coding sequence is TGTGCCAGCAGTTCAGGGGGGTTCCCCTATGGCTACACCTTC. Translation gives CASSSGGFPYGYTF.

CDR3 protein: CASRRDSDEQYF. Here the CDR3 DNA reads TGCGCCAGCAGGAGGGACAGCGACGAGCAGTACTTC. The chain employs TRBV5-1 and TRBJ2-7; TRBD1 matches 7 bases. Germline V gene data show CDR1 as SGHRS and CDR2 as YFSETQ. V shed 5 bases and J 5 bases; nucleotides not matched to a gene: 4. The CDR3 consists of 12 residues.

The gene calls are TRBV6-6 and TRBJ2-1; TRBD1 matches 8 bases. Germline CDR1 reads MNHNY; CDR2 reads SVGAGI (reference sequence). Unmatched junction bases numbered 11, after V lost 5 bases and J lost 5 bases. The CDR3 contains 16 residues. CDR3 bases: TGTGCCAGCAGTAGACCCGGGACAGGCAGAAACAATGAGCAGTTCTTC. Its protein product is CASSRPGTGRNNEQFF.

The chain employs TRBV27 and TRBJ1-2; 9 bases are shared with TRBD1. Germline V CDR1 and CDR2: MNHEY, SMNVEV (reference sequence). V dropped 6 bases and J dropped 3; count of bases not matched to a gene: 8. The CDR3 runs 15 residues. The CDR3: CASSLTGGAYYGYTF. CDR3 in DNA: TGTGCCAGCAGCTTAACAGGGGGCGCCTACTATGGCTACACCTTC.

This chain joins TRBV7-9 and TRBJ2-6; D is perhaps TRBD2 (7 bases). The V end was cut by 9 bases, the J end by 0 bases, with 9 bases between. The CDR3 runs 14 residues. Per germline, CDR1 SEHNR and CDR2 FQNEAQ (reference sequence). This CDR3 reads CASRGGSGANVLTF. Here the CDR3 DNA reads TGTGCCAGTAGGGGGGGCTCTGGGGCCAACGTCCTGACTTTC. Combining the CDR3 with reference TRBV7-9 and TRBJ2-6 gives the whole variable domain DTGVSQNPRHKITKRGQNVTFRCDPISEHNRLYWYRQTLGQGPEFLTYFQNEAQLEKSRLLSDRFSAERPKGSFSTLEIQRTEQGDSAMYLCASRGGSGANVLTFGAGSRLTVL.

The gene calls are TRBV27 and TRBJ2-3; TRBD2 aligns across 12 bases. Germline V gene lookup returns CDR1 MNHEY and CDR2 SMNVEV (reference sequence). CDR3 length equals 15 residues. J gave up 4 bases and V 6 bases, and 5 bases lay outside the gene matches. The CDR3 bases are TGTGCCAGCAGCCGACTAGCGGGGGACGCAGATACGCAGTATTTT. It codes for CASSRLAGDADTQYF.

This clone was seen only once. This chain uses TRBV28 with TRBJ1-5; 7 positions match TRBD1. The length of the CDR3 is 16 residues. V trimming: 1 base; J trimming: 5 bases; junction bases outside the gene matches: 8. CDR1 is MDHEN, CDR2 SYDVKM, per germline. The CDR3 sequence: CASSLSDRDLHQPQHF. Here the CDR3 DNA reads TGTGCCAGCAGTTTATCTGACAGGGATCTACATCAGCCCCAGCATTTT.

This clone was seen a single time. The genes are TRBV28 and TRBJ1-6; the D is unclear. There are 17 residues in the CDR3. Between the trimmed V and J ends, which lost 5 bases and 7 bases, there was a span of 21 bases. Germline lookup yields CDR1 MDHEN and CDR2 SYDVKM. This chain's CDR3 is CASSLEARRRANSPLHF. CDR3 DNA: TGTGCCAGCAGTCTCGAGGCCCGGAGGAGGGCCAATTCACCCCTCCACTTT.

The chain employs TRBV2 and TRBJ1-1, with 8 bases lining up with TRBD1. The germline V gene encodes CDR1 SNHLY and CDR2 FYNNEI. The CDR3 runs 13 residues. The ends lost 5 bases at V and 5 bases at J; junction bases unmatched: 4. Written as DNA, the CDR3 is TGTGCCAGCAGTAAGACAGGGGATACTGAAGCTTTCTTT. This codes for CASSKTGDTEAFF.

This chain uses TRBV27 with TRBJ2-2; 9 nucleotides line up with TRBD2. This CDR3 contains 16 residues. Per the germline V gene, CDR1 is MNHEY and CDR2 is SMNVEV (reference sequence). V was pared by 8 bases and J by 7 bases, with 14 bases of the junction left unmatched. CDR3 region: CASGYLAGEYVGELFF. The CDR3 DNA sequence: TGTGCCAGCGGGTACTTAGCGGGAGAATATGTCGGGGAGCTGTTTTTT.

The CDR3 bases are TGTGCCAGCAGCTCAGGGACAGGGACCTATGGCTACACCTTC. Its protein product is CASSSGTGTYGYTF. The chain carries TRBV7-9 and TRBJ1-2; 9 bases agree with TRBD1. The CDR3 runs to 14 residues. CDR1 and CDR2 (germline): SEHNR, FQNEAQ (reference sequence). V was pared by 4 bases and J by 4 bases, with 4 bases of the junction left unmatched.

V usage is TRBV5-1 and J usage is TRBJ2-2, with 8 bases lining up with TRBD2. Trimming removed 1 base from V and 9 bases from J; junction bases left unmatched: 14. The CDR3 is 17 residues long. The germline gives CDR1 SGHRS, CDR2 YFSETQ. This CDR3 is CASSLKEAGVEMWELFF. In DNA, the CDR3 is TGCGCCAGCAGCTTGAAAGAAGCGGGGGTTGAAATGTGGGAGCTGTTTTTT.

The V and J genes are TRBV21-1 and TRBJ1-1; TRBD1, as called in the table, went unchecked against the DNA. TRBV21-1 is termed a pseudogene. The CDR3 spans 15 residues. The CDR3 region has the DNA TGTGCCAGCAGCAGGTTACAGGGGGCGACCACTGAAGCTTTCTTT. It encodes CASSRLQGATTEAFF.

The chain uses TRBV19 and TRBJ2-1; 9 bases are a match to TRBD2. After removal of 5 bases from V and 9 bases from J, the junction contained 5 bases not matched to a gene. Germline values: CDR1 LNHDA, CDR2 SQIVND (reference sequence). The CDR3 is 13 amino acids. CDR3 coding DNA: TGTGCCAGTAGTCCGGGACTAGCCCTTGAGCAGTTCTTC. This codes for CASSPGLALEQFF.

The rearrangement joins TRBV19 to TRBJ1-5; perhaps TRBD1 as D (5 bases). Germline CDR1 LNHDA, CDR2 SQIVND (reference sequence). V was pared by 2 bases and J by 2 bases, with 10 bases between. The CDR3 covers 15 residues. The CDR3 loop is CASSILGGGNQPQHF. In DNA, the CDR3 is TGTGCCAGTAGTATATTGGGGGGGGGCAATCAGCCCCAGCATTTT. Complete variable domain (other parts from reference TRBV19 and TRBJ1-5): DGGITQSPKYLFRKEGQNVTLSCEQNLNHDAMYWYRQDPGQGLRLIYYSQIVNDFQKGDIAEGYSVSREKKESFPLTVTSAQKNPTAFYLCASSILGGGNQPQHFGDGTRLSIL.

The chain has TRBV25-1 and TRBJ1-2; D is perhaps TRBD1 (6 bases). Germline V gene sequence: CDR1 MGHDK, CDR2 SYGVNS. The CDR3 has 14 amino acids. Trimming removed 3 bases at V and 5 bases at J, with 13 bases between. CDR3 coding DNA: TGTGCCAGCAGTGACTATCGGACAGCATATGGCTACACCTTC. Its protein product is CASSDYRTAYGYTF.

This clone was seen only once. This sequence joins TRBV12-5 and TRBJ2-5; TRBD1 might be the D (5 bases). The CDR3 covers 16 residues. Trimming left V 9 bases short and J 1 base short, with 21 bases between. Germline V gene lookup returns CDR1 LGHNT and CDR2 FRNRAP. CDR3 region: CASREGASDVQETQYF. The DNA for the CDR3 is TGTGCTAGCAGGGAAGGGGCTTCCGACGTCCAAGAGACCCAGTACTTC.

The chain recombines TRBV27 with TRBJ2-1, with D maybe TRBD2 (6 bases). Trimming pared 7 bases from V and 7 bases from J, leaving 17 bases between. The CDR3 covers 14 residues. Germline assignment: CDR1 MNHEY and CDR2 SMNVEV (reference sequence). CDR3 sequence (DNA): TGTGCCAGCACCGTAGGCGGGGCCCCAAATGAGCAGTTCTTC. Encoded protein: CASTVGGAPNEQFF.

Only one count was recorded for this clone. This rearrangement joins TRBV7-9 to TRBJ2-7, with TRBD2 matching over 7 bases. This CDR3 region has 16 residues. The J segment lost 2 bases and the V segment lost 4 bases, leaving 11 bases of the junction unmatched. From germline, CDR1 is SEHNR and CDR2 FQNEAQ (reference sequence). CDR3 sequence (DNA): TGTGCCAGCAGCTCCCCCGGGAGGAGCGGAACCTACGAGCAGTACTTC. This codes for CASSSPGRSGTYEQYF. The complete variable domain, with remaining parts taken from reference TRBV7-9 and TRBJ2-7, reads DTGVSQNPRHKITKRGQNVTFRCDPISEHNRLYWYRQTLGQGPEFLTYFQNEAQLEKSRLLSDRFSAERPKGSFSTLEIQRTEQGDSAMYLCASSSPGRSGTYEQYFGPGTRLTVT.